This TCR beta chain originates from a study of CD8+CD57+ T cells in acquired aplastic anemia (dated by TCRdb to 2017 to 2018). Regarding the study in general: DNA extracted from sorted CD4+ and CD8+ cells had a mean of roughly 3.4 ug, with a range of about 0.18 to 27.4 ug. CD8+CD57+ expansion was defined as a frequency above the mean frequency observed in healthy subjects.

Profiling of TCR beta VDJ combinations and CDR3 sequences used genomic DNA as the template. An Illumina HiSeq 2000 was the platform used for TCR repertoire sequencing. In the source study's methods: TRBV/TRBJ rearrangement plots, CDR3 size and DJ length profiles, and Simpson's diversity index were used to assess repertoires. Whichever DNA sequence was most abundant in the deep sequencing data was defined as the immunodominant clone. CDR3 amino acid sequences were checked for sharing across subjects and were also compared against the VDJdb database and published repertoires. TCRdb applied fastp at Q25 and MiXCR to the public reads, then kept only in-frame beta chains. Each CDR3 protein gets just one entry, which takes the most common genes and DNA from the rows behind it. What appears here as the V and J calls and clone size reflects TCRdb's work, not the paper's. Across this sample there are 450,000 to 550,000 distinct CDR3 sequences, with roughly a third seen only once. Less than 1% of the sample is in the top ten clones.

Expansion of CD8+CD57+ cells had been shown by flow cytometry in the patients chosen for sequencing. All patients had severe acquired aplastic anemia diagnosed by International Study of Aplastic Anemia and Agranulocytosis and Camitta criteria. No patient had received any therapy when blood was sampled. In this study, sorted CD4+ and CD8+ T cells from the blood of healthy subjects and of severe aplastic anemia patients had their TCR repertoires deep-sequenced. In the USA, patient enrollment took place under clinicaltrials.gov protocols 00001620, 01623167, 00001397, 00071045, 00081523 and 00961064. Ficoll-Paque density gradient centrifugation was used to isolate peripheral blood mononuclear cells. Before DNA was extracted, CD4+ and CD8+ T cells were sorted using either FACS or magnetic beads. This clonotype was seen only a few times. Which antigen it targets is not known. No much larger clone is present one base from it, and per-base qualities are unavailable.

V loses 6 bases at its end and J loses 7 bases; junction bases beyond the gene matches: 6. The CDR3 spans 14 residues, from the cysteine through the phenylalanine. Solely the CDR3 DNA is kept, with 42 bases framed from the first base. Study-wide conclusions, independent of this receptor: Patients and healthy controls showed no significant difference in CD8+ Simpson's diversity (P=0.060). Although twenty-nine CD8+ CDR3 sequences were shared by patients and controls, these sequences appeared highly expressed in patients and within the immunodominant clones of patients.

Material: sorted CD4+, CD8+, or CD8+CD57+ T cells (not recorded which) from PBMCs. This chain is built from TRBV12-3 or TRBV12-4 and TRBJ2-1, and TRBD1 aligns with 10 junction nucleotides. This receptor was obtained from a human donor with aplastic anemia. CDR3 sequence: CASRLTGGRNEQFF. Here is the DNA: TGTGCCAGCAGGCTGACAGGGGGCCGAAATGAGCAGTTCTTC.